The clone carrying this TCR beta chain was seen once. Its antigen is not known. The CDR3 is 17 residues long. The junction had 10 bases not matched to a gene; V was cut back by 6 bases and J by 2 bases. Germline V gene lookup returns CDR1 GTSNPN and CDR2 SVGIG (reference sequence). These data belong to a study of cytomegalovirus exposure and HLA in healthy donors. Overall study findings and caveats: Earlier results showed most TCR beta V segments being productive about 90% or about 30% of the time. Per a later analysis, 15,000 to 20,000 TCR beta sequences showed association with HLA alleles at 0.05 false discovery rate.

The PCR had 60 Vbeta and 13 Jbeta primers. Profiled with immunoSEQ multiplex PCR; TCRdb holds only in-frame clones, not every one. The table lists around 130,000 clones, around two thirds of them singletons. The clonotype comes from a human donor in good health. The chain employs TRBV30 and TRBJ2-1; 13 bases match TRBD2. The sequenced sample consisted of PBMCs. CDR3 region: CACTGLAGALPYNEQFF. The CDR3 region has the DNA TGTGCCTGTACAGGACTAGCGGGAGCCCTGCCCTACAATGAGCAGTTCTTC.